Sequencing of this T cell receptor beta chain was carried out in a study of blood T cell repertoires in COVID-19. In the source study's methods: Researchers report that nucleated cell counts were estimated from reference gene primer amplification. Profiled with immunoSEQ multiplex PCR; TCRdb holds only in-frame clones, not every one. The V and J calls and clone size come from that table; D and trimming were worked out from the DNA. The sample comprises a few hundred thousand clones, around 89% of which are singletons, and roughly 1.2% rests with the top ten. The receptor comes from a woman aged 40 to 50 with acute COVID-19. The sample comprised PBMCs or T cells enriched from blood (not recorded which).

CDR3: CASSQRWLMAGGEKETQYF. The CDR3 bases are TGTGCCAGCAGCCAAAGGTGGTTGATGGCGGGAGGAGAAAAAGAGACCCAGTACTTC. The chain couples TRBV14 to TRBJ2-5; TRBD2 aligns across 8 bases. The CDR3 totals 19 residues. With 2 bases clipped from V and 3 bases from J, the junction kept 17 bases outside the gene matches. The V gene's germline CDR1 is SGHDN and CDR2 FVKESK.